This entry concerns a single TCR beta chain. The antigen it binds to is not known. No base-level quality is on record; no much larger clone is a single base apart. The CDR1 and CDR2 encoded by the germline V gene are SNHLY and FYNNEI. The CDR3, cysteine through phenylalanine, is 16 amino acids long. Only the CDR3 DNA is retained, 48 bases long and in frame from the first base. V has 7 bases trimmed and J has 0 bases trimmed; junction bases matching no gene number 6. This record comes from a study of cytomegalovirus exposure and HLA in healthy donors (dated by TCRdb to the late 2010s). The study in broad terms: An earlier analysis of some 500 of the donors reported more than 250 Gb of sequence data and roughly 100 million unique TCR beta sequences from some 180 million T cells. Among the roughly 400 genotyped donors, about 85% belonged to the genetic ancestry cluster associated with self-reported Caucasian donors. In addition to the first cohort of 650 to 800 subjects, a separate validation cohort of some 120 different subjects was used. The later analysis used no new phenotypic data to find candidate immune exposures, relying instead on TCR beta sequences and their occurrence across donors. The study was designed to test whether signatures of past pathogen exposure could be identified by cataloging public T cell receptors. In a later genetic analysis, genome-wide SNP genotypes for about three fifths of the roughly 670 donors were used, and that subset was treated as a discovery cohort. HLA typing included class I and class II loci at four-digit resolution. An early release covering roughly 600 HLA-typed donors comprised 250 to 350 gigabases of sequencing data and some 79 million unique TCR sequences. Alongside the repertoire data, information on donor age, sex, ethnicity and CMV serostatus was compiled. The number of donors typed differed by locus, with about 629-630 for A, B, C, DRB1 and DQB1, 522 for DQA1, 600 to 610 for DPA1, and approximately 470 for DPB1. Every discovery cohort repertoire had been produced on one sequencing platform. To study patterns of TCR occurrence, a later analysis re-analyzed previously published TCR beta repertoires from 550 to 800 donors and added high-resolution HLA genotyping. To predict cytomegalovirus infection status, the study brought together high-throughput TCR immunosequencing, statistical association of individual TCRs with disease status, and machine learning. Roughly five DR-DQ haplotypes were handled as single units for association and clustering because linkage in the cohort was strong. On average, roughly 250,000 unique TCR beta nucleotide sequences were sequenced per donor among about 400 genotyped donors of the cohort, with roughly 19% of those sequences being non-productive. Using immunosequencing, the study profiled T cell repertoires from fewer than 850 subjects and related those repertoires to cytomegalovirus serostatus. To decide whether each TCR beta V gene segment behaved as functional or pseudogenic, an earlier analysis of fewer than 750 of the donors relied on high-throughput TCR beta sequencing. The full study reports these points: The authors suggested that the approach could potentially be extended to other disease states and immunological phenotypes. Correlated functional status among segregating V segments might be attributable to linkage disequilibrium, but an unknown experimental factor could not be ruled out. In a later analysis, several top co-occurrence clusters were reported to appear linked to parvovirus B19, influenza, CMV and Epstein-Barr virus. In a later analysis, HLA-associated TCR beta chains were found to be more clonally expanded and to have lower generation probabilities than equally common non-associated chains. Cytomegalovirus status was reported to be diagnosed by the classifier with high specificity and sensitivity in both the original and validation cohorts. Some IMGT-functional V segments, including TRBV6-2 and TRBV6-3, could not be distinguished by the 87-base-pair reads and were therefore excluded. Across donors, most TCR sequences were observed very rarely, whereas some public TCRs were present in many individuals. Three of the identified cytomegalovirus-associated TCR beta chains were confirmed in vitro to be specific for cytomegalovirus antigens. In a later analysis, most CMV-associated TCR beta chains were found to appear HLA-restricted, with HLA associations seemingly driven largely by CMV exposure. Strong co-occurrence of HLA alleles, especially DR and DQ, made assigning TCR associations to individual alleles difficult. An earlier analysis of roughly 570 of the donors showed that most TCR beta V segments appeared in productive rearrangements either about 87% or about 30% of the time, which broadly matched IMGT annotations. The only immune exposure information available for the cohort was CMV serostatus. Compared with the roughly 600-donor mean, donors in an Asian-associated ancestry cluster had fewer N-insertions in productive TCRs, according to a later genetic analysis. A further reported finding was that TCR beta sequences accurately predicted the HLA-A and HLA-B alleles for most subjects in the first cohort. A later analysis found that TCR association rates varied across HLA loci, with DRB1 alleles showing the most associated TCRs and HLA-C alleles the fewest. An association between a missense DCLRE1C variant and V-gene and J-gene trimming of TCR beta chains was found in a later genetic analysis and replicated in an independent cohort. A cluster of highly shared sequence variants was judged likely to represent a technical artifact of the sequencing pipeline. Because HLA typing was unavailable for some donors at each locus, only the typed subset was used in association tests. The cohort was sequenced for TCR beta chains only, and without alpha or paired-chain data the features that could be detected were limited. The study gave a list of 150 to 200 TCR beta chains associated with cytomegalovirus. Roughly 15 rarely observed V segments, including chromosome 9 orphons, were excluded from the earlier analysis of a few hundred of the donors because counts were too low. The presence/absence analyses assumed that sequencing depth was roughly uniform across donors, and that assumption may not be true. Specific HLA alleles were associated with 15,000 to 20,000 TCR beta sequences at a false discovery rate of 0.05 in a later analysis.

In total, 630 or so healthy bone marrow donors made up the cohort. At the time of sampling, every cohort member was nominally healthy, though immune exposures that went unrecorded were likely present. The donor was CMV seropositive and was included in the group of 290 or so seropositive cohort members. A peripheral blood sample was provided by each donor, and peripheral blood mononuclear cells were used for TCR beta sequencing. The Qiagen DNeasy Blood Extraction Kit was used to extract genomic DNA from the blood cell samples. The library was generated by the immunoSEQ multiplex PCR assay. For the multiplex PCR, a mixture combining 60 forward primers for TCR Vbeta segments and 13 reverse primers for TCR Jbeta segments was used. The CDR3 region of rearranged TCR beta genes was amplified from genomic DNA by a multiplex PCR assay. On the Illumina HiSeq System, the amplified TCR beta libraries were sequenced as 87-base-pair reads. Regarding the original processing steps: In a later analysis, 80 million or so unique TCR beta chains were counted across the 650 to 750 repertoires, and some 10 million of these chains were shared by at least two donors. Raw reads were error-corrected and collapsed into unique sequences with a nearest-neighbor algorithm that merged closely related sequences to remove PCR and sequencing errors. To assign V, D and J gene segments, CDR3 sequences were aligned to IMGT reference sequences. For a sequence to be retained, a match of at least six nucleotides was required to both a V gene segment and a J gene segment. Rearrangements were classified as productive when the CDR3 lacked stop codons and remained in frame with V and J, and all other rearrangements were classified as non-productive. Following IMGT convention, CDR3 was defined as the stretch from the second conserved V-encoded cysteine to the conserved J-encoded phenylalanine. The earlier analysis of about 590 of the donors excluded sequences that lacked an unambiguous match to a single V gene segment. In an earlier analysis of some 590 of the donors, a V segment was called functional when productive rearrangements were above 56.7%, and segregating when the standard deviation between donors exceeded 5%. A statistical classification framework was built to diagnose cytomegalovirus status from the catalog of TCR beta chain sequences. In a later analysis, TCR nucleotide sequences were compared against IMGT/GENE-DB human TR gene sequences so that V and J genes could be assigned. In a later analysis, CDR3 sequences and most-parsimonious VDJ recombination scenarios were assigned using the TCRdist pipeline. In a later analysis, every TCR beta chain was defined by the combination of its CDR3 amino acid sequence and its V-gene family, and reads without a unique V-gene family were dropped. In a later analysis, approximately 590 highly shared, low-generation-probability nucleotide sequences were removed to address suspected cross-contamination and a sequencing artifact. In a later analysis, a clonal expansion index for each public chain was calculated from normalized within-repertoire ranks of inferred template counts. A later analysis computed generation probabilities with a VDJ recombination model fitted to out-of-frame rearrangements, and checked the results against IGoR. In a later analysis, hypergeometric tests were used to score TCR-TCR, TCR-HLA and TCR-CMV co-occurrence, with a repertoire-size bias correction applied to TCR pairs. In a later analysis, false discovery rates were estimated by permuting HLA or CMV assignments 20 times. In a later analysis, co-occurring TCRs were grouped using DBSCAN, and TCRdist sequence similarity was added for clustering within HLA-allele-positive subsets. For co-occurrence clustering, repertoires with fewer than 30,000 or more than 120,000 public chains were excluded, along with about five repertoires with anomalous nucleotide sharing. TCRdb carries this immuneACCESS record with in-frame sequences only. Its versions omit some clonotypes, under half of them owing to an unresolved V gene in the studies checked, with the rest unexplained. That table furnishes V, J and clone size, whereas the DNA furnished D and trimming. Across this sample there are tens of thousands of clones, with almost 85% seen only once. The biggest ten clones account for around 5.2% of the sample.

Sequencing used PBMCs. The chain is encoded by TRBV2 joined to TRBJ2-6; TRBD1 matches 7 bases in the middle. The TCR was taken from a woman between 18 and 29 years old in good health and CMV-seropositive. The base sequence is TGTGCCAGCACACAGGGGTCATTCTCTGGGGCCAACGTCCTGACTTTC. This gives the protein CASTQGSFSGANVLTF.